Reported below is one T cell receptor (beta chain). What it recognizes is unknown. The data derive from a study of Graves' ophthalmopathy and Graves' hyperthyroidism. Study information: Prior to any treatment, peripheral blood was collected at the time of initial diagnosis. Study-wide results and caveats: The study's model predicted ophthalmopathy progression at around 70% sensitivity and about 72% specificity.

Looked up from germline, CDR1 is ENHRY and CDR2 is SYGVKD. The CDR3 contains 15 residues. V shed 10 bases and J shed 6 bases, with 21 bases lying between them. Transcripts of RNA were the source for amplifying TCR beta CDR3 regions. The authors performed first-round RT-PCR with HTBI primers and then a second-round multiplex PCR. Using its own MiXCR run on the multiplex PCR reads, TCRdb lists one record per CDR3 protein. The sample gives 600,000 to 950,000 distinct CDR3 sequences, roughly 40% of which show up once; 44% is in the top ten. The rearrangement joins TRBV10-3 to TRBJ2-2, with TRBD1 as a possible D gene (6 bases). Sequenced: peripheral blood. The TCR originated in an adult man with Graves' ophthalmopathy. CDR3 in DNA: TGTGCCAGCAGATGGGGGCCGGGGCGGGCCGGGGAGCTGTTTTTT. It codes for CASRWGPGRAGELFF.